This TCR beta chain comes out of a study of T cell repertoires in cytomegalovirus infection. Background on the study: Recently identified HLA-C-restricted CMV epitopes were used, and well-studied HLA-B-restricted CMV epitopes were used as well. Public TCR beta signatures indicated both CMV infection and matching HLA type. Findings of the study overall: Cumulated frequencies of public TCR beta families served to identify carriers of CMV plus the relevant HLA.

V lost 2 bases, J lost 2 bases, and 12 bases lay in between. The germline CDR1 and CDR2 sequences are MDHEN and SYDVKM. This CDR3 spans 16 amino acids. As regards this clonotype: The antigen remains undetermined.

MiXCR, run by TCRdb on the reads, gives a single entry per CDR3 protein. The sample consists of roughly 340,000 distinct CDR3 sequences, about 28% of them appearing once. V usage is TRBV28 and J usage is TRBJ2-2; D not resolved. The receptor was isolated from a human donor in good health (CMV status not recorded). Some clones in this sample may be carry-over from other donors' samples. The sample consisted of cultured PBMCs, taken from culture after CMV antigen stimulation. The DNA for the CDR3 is TGTGCCAGCAGTTTAGCTTCCAGAATAAACACCGGGGAGCTGTTTTTT. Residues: CASSLASRINTGELFF.